The 20 T cell receptor beta chains below come from one sample, sequenced in a study of OX40 agonist ivuxolimab in advanced cancers. Profiled with immunoSEQ multiplex PCR; TCRdb holds only in-frame clones, not every one. The data hold approximately 17,000 clones, with roughly four fifths observed a single time. The sequencing here drew on CD4+ or CD8+ T cells sorted from blood, taken in a trial of the OX40 agonist ivuxolimab. The receptors were sampled from an adult with an advanced solid tumor such as melanoma, head and neck, liver or kidney cancer.

This chain links TRBV4-2 with TRBJ1-4; 10 bases line up with TRBD1. Looked up from germline, CDR1 is LGHNA and CDR2 is YNFKEQ. The J segment lost 2 bases and the V segment lost 1 base, leaving 13 bases of the junction unmatched. The CDR3 has 20 amino acids. DNA for the CDR3: TGTGCCAGCAGCCAAGGACAGGGGGCTATTGTCTTATCGACTAATGAAAAACTGTTTTTT. It yields the protein CASSQGQGAIVLSTNEKLFF.

The chain carries TRBV4-3 and TRBJ2-2; no clear D. Germline V lookup: CDR1 LGHNA, CDR2 YSLEER. V was shortened by 1 base and J by 6 bases, with 12 bases between the two germline ends. There are 15 residues in the CDR3. The CDR3 sequence is CASSQVVSPAGELFF. The CDR3 DNA is TGCGCCAGCAGCCAAGTTGTTAGCCCCGCCGGGGAGCTGTTTTTT.

V is TRBV5-1 and J is TRBJ2-7; D is unclear. The ends were cut back, 0 bases at V and 2 bases at J, with 6 bases in the middle. Germline CDR1 reads SGHRS; CDR2 reads YFSETQ. This CDR3 has 13 amino acids. The chain's CDR3 is CASSLEGPYEQYF. In DNA, the CDR3 is TGCGCCAGCAGCTTGGAGGGTCCCTACGAGCAGTACTTC.

The J gene is TRBJ1-5, the V gene TRBV27; no clear D gene. The CDR3 is made up of 14 amino acids. The germline V gene encodes CDR1 MNHEY and CDR2 SMNVEV (reference sequence). V lost 4 bases to trimming and J lost 7 bases, with 14 bases between them. The CDR3, as DNA: TGTGCCAGCAGTTACCCATCTCCGGGGCAGCCCCAGCATTTT. This sequence encodes CASSYPSPGQPQHF.

V is TRBV5-4 and J is TRBJ2-7; the D is unclear. CDR3 length: 13 residues. Germline V lookup: CDR1 SGHNT, CDR2 YYREEE (reference sequence). Trimming removed 4 bases from V and 2 bases from J, with 10 bases in between. CDR3 sequence: CASSLGVAYEQYF. The DNA for the CDR3 is TGTGCCAGCAGCCTGGGTGTGGCCTACGAGCAGTACTTC.

The chain links TRBV6-6 to TRBJ1-4, with D uncertain. This CDR3 comprises 11 residues. V shed 10 bases and J shed 8 bases, with 11 bases lying between them. Germline CDR1 and CDR2: MNHNY and SVGAGI (reference sequence). The CDR3 sequence: CATLGGEKLFF. In DNA form, the CDR3 reads TGTGCCACCTTGGGCGGGGAAAAACTGTTTTTT.

The gene calls are TRBV29-1 and TRBJ2-7, with 8 positions matching TRBD1. Germline V gene data show CDR1 as SQVTM and CDR2 as ANQGSEA. V lost 3 bases and J lost 1; bases outside the gene matches: 2. The CDR3 loop spans 13 amino acids. CDR3 region: CSVEDRESYEQYF. The CDR3 DNA is TGCAGCGTTGAGGACAGGGAGTCCTACGAGCAGTACTTC.

This chain joins TRBV7-9 and TRBJ2-1, with 11 bases lining up with TRBD2. Germline loops: CDR1 SEHNR, CDR2 FQNEAQ (reference sequence). CDR3 size: 17 residues. V lost 4 bases, J lost 8 bases, and 13 bases stayed unmatched. The CDR3 DNA reads as TGTGCCAGCAGCTCTCGACGGCTTAGCGGGAGGGGGGATGAGCAGTTCTTC. Protein product: CASSSRRLSGRGDEQFF. The full variable domain, its missing parts supplied by reference TRBV7-9 and TRBJ2-1, is DTGVSQNPRHKITKRGQNVTFRCDPISEHNRLYWYRQTLGQGPEFLTYFQNEAQLEKSRLLSDRFSAERPKGSFSTLEIQRTEQGDSAMYLCASSSRRLSGRGDEQFFGPGTRLTVL.

The rearrangement uses TRBV10-3 and TRBJ1-4, with unresolved D. The V gene's germline CDR1 is ENHRY and CDR2 SYGVKD. The CDR3 covers 14 residues. Between the trimmed V and J ends, which lost 2 bases and 8 bases, there was a span of 12 bases. This CDR3 is CAISEDGGFEKLFF. The CDR3 DNA reads TGTGCCATCAGTGAGGACGGAGGGTTCGAAAAACTGTTTTTT.

The chain carries TRBV7-9 and TRBJ2-7; 8 bases are shared with TRBD2. The CDR3 consists of 14 residues. The J segment lost 2 bases and the V segment lost 10 bases, leaving 10 bases of the junction unmatched. The V gene's germline CDR1 is SEHNR and CDR2 FQNEAQ (reference sequence). The CDR3 here is CATLGVAGTYEQYF. DNA for the CDR3: TGTGCCACCCTAGGGGTAGCGGGGACCTACGAGCAGTACTTC.

The chain uses TRBV6-6 and TRBJ2-3, with unresolved D. This CDR3 contains 15 residues. Germline CDR1 is MNHNY and CDR2 is SVGAGI (reference sequence). In nucleotides, the CDR3 is TGTACCATAGTAGAAATCTGGTCCCTCGCTGATACGCAGTATTTT. Protein sequence: CTIVEIWSLADTQYF.

This clone was observed a few times. This chain links TRBV19 with TRBJ2-3; TRBD1 is a possible D gene (5 bases). The CDR3 consists of 13 residues. From germline, CDR1 is LNHDA and CDR2 SQIVND (reference sequence). Trimming pared 8 bases from V and 2 bases from J, leaving 11 bases between. The CDR3 loop is CASFDRLTDTQYF. CDR3 bases: TGTGCCAGTTTCGACAGACTCACAGATACGCAGTATTTT.

The V call is TRBV7-9, the J call TRBJ2-5; D might be TRBD1 (6 bases). The CDR3 has 14 amino acids. With 5 bases removed from V and 5 bases from J, the gap between germline ends came to 15 bases. Germline CDR1 and CDR2: SEHNR and FQNEAQ (reference sequence). CDR3 protein: CASSPLTGIETQYF. Written as DNA, the CDR3 is TGTGCCAGCAGCCCTTTAACAGGGATCGAGACCCAGTACTTC.

The V call is TRBV28, the J call TRBJ1-1; D is uncertain. CDR1 MDHEN and CDR2 SYDVKM come from the germline V gene. CDR3 length: 13 amino acids. Trimming took 2 bases from V and 1 from J, leaving 5 bases between them. The DNA for the CDR3 is TGTGCCAGCAGTTTAGAAGGGAACACTGAAGCTTTCTTT. Protein product: CASSLEGNTEAFF. The variable domain in full, completed from reference TRBV28 and TRBJ1-1, reads DVKVTQSSRYLVKRTGEKVFLECVQDMDHENMFWYRQDPGLGLRLIYFSYDVKMKEKGDIPEGYSVSREKKERFSLILESASTNQTSMYLCASSLEGNTEAFFGQGTRLTVV.

This chain links TRBV6-4 with TRBJ2-3; 11 nucleotides match TRBD1. Germline trimming cut 6 bases from V and 3 bases from J; bases unmatched to any gene: 8. The CDR3 is made up of 16 amino acids. Germline lookup yields CDR1 MRHNA and CDR2 SNTAGT. In nucleotides, the CDR3 is TGTGCCAGCAGCAGGGATGGGACAGGGGGGACAGATACGCAGTATTTT. It codes for CASSRDGTGGTDTQYF.

The chain carries TRBV27 and TRBJ2-1; TRBD1 aligns across 8 bases. CDR3 length equals 13 residues. Germline V gene sequence: CDR1 MNHEY, CDR2 SMNVEV (reference sequence). V was pared by 6 bases and J by 6 bases, with 4 bases of the junction left unmatched. In nucleotides, the CDR3 is TGTGCCAGCAGCTGGACAGGGAGCAATGAGCAGTTCTTC. Residues: CASSWTGSNEQFF.

The chain has TRBV2 and TRBJ2-3, with D perhaps TRBD2 (5 bases). Trimming removed 3 bases at V and 2 bases at J, with 12 bases between. This CDR3 region has 15 residues. The germline CDR1 and CDR2 sequences are SNHLY and FYNNEI. The CDR3 here is CASSDSGSITDTQYF. The CDR3 DNA reads TGTGCCAGCAGTGATTCGGGGTCGATCACAGATACGCAGTATTTT.

J is TRBJ2-7 and V is TRBV19; TRBD1 matches at 9 bases. The germline V gene encodes CDR1 LNHDA and CDR2 SQIVND (reference sequence). The CDR3 extends over 14 amino acids. V dropped 4 bases and J dropped 4; count of bases not matched to a gene: 5. CDR3 nucleotide sequence: TGTGCCAGTAGTACTACAGGGGGCCATTACGAGCAGTACTTC. This encodes CASSTTGGHYEQYF.

The V gene is TRBV15, the J gene TRBJ2-7, with 7 bases identical to TRBD2. The CDR3 is made up of 13 amino acids. Germline CDR1 is LNHNV and CDR2 is YYDKDF (reference sequence). Trimming took 5 bases from V and 3 from J; bases not matched to a gene: 4. The CDR3 is CATSGWTSYEQYF. The CDR3 region has the DNA TGTGCCACCAGCGGATGGACTAGCTACGAGCAGTACTTC.

The chain has TRBV7-8 and TRBJ2-5, with D uncertain. This CDR3 has 14 amino acids. The germline V gene has CDR1 SGHVS and CDR2 FQNEAQ. V shed 6 bases and J shed 2 bases, with 13 bases lying between them. The CDR3 nucleotides are TGTGCCAGCAGATCGGGTTACCCACAAGAGACCCAGTACTTC. This encodes CASRSGYPQETQYF.